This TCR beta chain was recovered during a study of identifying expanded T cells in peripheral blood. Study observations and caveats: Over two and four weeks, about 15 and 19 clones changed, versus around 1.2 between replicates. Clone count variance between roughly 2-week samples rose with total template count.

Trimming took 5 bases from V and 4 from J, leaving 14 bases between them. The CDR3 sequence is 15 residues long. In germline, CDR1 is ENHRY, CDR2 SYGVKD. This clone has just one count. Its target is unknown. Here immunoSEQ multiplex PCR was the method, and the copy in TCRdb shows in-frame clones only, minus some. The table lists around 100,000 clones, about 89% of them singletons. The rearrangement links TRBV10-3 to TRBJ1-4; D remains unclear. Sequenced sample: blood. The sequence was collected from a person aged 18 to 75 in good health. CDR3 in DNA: TGTGCCATCAGTACCGGAAGGGAATATAATGAAAAACTGTTTTTT. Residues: CAISTGREYNEKLFF.